The clone carrying this TCR beta chain is a singleton in its sample. In the authors' workflow: Reference gene primers were amplified, and this amplification served to estimate nucleated cell counts. TCRdb keeps only in-frame clones here, not all; method: immunoSEQ multiplex PCR. V and J calls and clone size come straight from that table; D and trimming were deduced from the DNA. This table holds roughly 40,000 clones, about 86% found once. V was clipped by 3 bases and J by 2 bases; unmatched bases: 9. This CDR3 spans 16 amino acids. The germline V gene encodes CDR1 MGHRA and CDR2 YSYEKL. The data stem from a study of blood T cell repertoires in COVID-19. Study details: The United States, Italy and Spain provided the acute and convalescent COVID-19 samples.

This chain connects TRBV4-1 to TRBJ2-7, with TRBD1 identical over 8 bases. The sequenced sample consisted of peripheral blood. The TCR originated in a man in his sixties or seventies with acute or convalescent COVID-19. The CDR3 nucleotides read TGCGCCAGCAGCCAGTCGTCCCGGACAGGGACCTACGAGCAGTACTTC. The encoded protein is CASSQSSRTGTYEQYF.